The present entry profiles one T cell receptor (beta chain) with its context. Its specificity is unknown. The data were produced by immunoSEQ multiplex PCR, yet TCRdb's version contains in-frame clones alone and is incomplete. This table has some 42,000 clones, 87% appearing once. This sample was taken from a study of OX40 agonist ivuxolimab in advanced cancers. Overall study context: Every 2 weeks, patients received ivuxolimab intravenously, dosed at 0.01 to 10 mg/kg. Allowance was made for prior anti-PD-1, anti-PD-L1 or anti-CTLA-4 therapy, and roughly 40% had some.

General study points: Patients who responded partially at 0.1-3.0 mg/kg showed clonal expansion ranking among the lowest. With doses of 0.1 to 3.0 mg/kg, CD4+ and CD8+ blood T cells had undergone clonal expansion by week 6.

Per germline, CDR1 GTSNPN and CDR2 SVGIG (reference sequence). The CDR3 is made up of 14 amino acids. The junction had 7 bases not matched to a gene; V was cut back by 0 bases and J by 6 bases. Specimen: CD4+ or CD8+ T cells sorted from blood, collected in a trial of the OX40 agonist ivuxolimab. The rearrangement links TRBV30 to TRBJ2-7, with TRBD1 identical over 8 bases. This receptor was obtained from an adult with an advanced solid tumor such as melanoma, head and neck, liver or kidney cancer. The CDR3 nucleotides are TGTGCCTGGAGTGTTGGGACAGGACCACTCGAGCAGTACTTC. It yields the protein CAWSVGTGPLEQYF. The full variable domain, completed using reference TRBV30 and TRBJ2-7, is SQTIHQWPATLVQPVGSPLSLECTVEGTSNPNLYWYRQAAGRGLQLLFYSVGIGQISSEVPQNLSASRPQDRQFILSSKKLLLSDSGFYLCAWSVGTGPLEQYFGPGTRLTVT.